These T cell receptor beta chains were read from a single sample in a study of T cells in localized non-small cell lung cancer. Assay: immunoSEQ multiplex PCR; the TCRdb copy retains only in-frame clones and omits some. The sample shows about 91,000 clones, roughly 90% of them seen only once. The material was peripheral blood, obtained before any cancer treatment. Receptors were obtained from a man between 40 and 70 years old with stage I squamous cell lung carcinoma. CDR3s include the opening cysteine and the closing phenylalanine or tryptophan. A D gene is named only where the DNA matches it firmly. Where a row states a size, it is once, few, many or the class of an expanded clone; other rows omit it.

TRBJ1-2 | TRBV18 | NA | NA | TGTGCCAGCTCACCATTTCCGTCGGGATATGGCTACACCTTC | CASSPFPSGYGYTF
TRBJ1-5 | TRBV27 | once | TRBD1 | TGTGCCAGCAGCTCAAGAACAGGGGAGAAGGGCAATCAGCCCCAGCATTTT | CASSSRTGEKGNQPQHF
TRBJ2-6 | TRBV7-9 | NA | NA | TGTGCCAGCAGCCCTCGGTCTGTTGGCTCTGGGGCCAACGTCCTGACTTTC | CASSPRSVGSGANVLTF
TRBJ1-1 | TRBV18 | NA | TRBD1 | TGTGCCAGCTCACTGAGACAGGGCACTGAAGCTTTCTTT | CASSLRQGTEAFF
TRBJ1-1 | TRBV18 | once | NA | TGTGCCAGCTCACAGGGGTCGGACACTGAAGCTTTCTTT | CASSQGSDTEAFF
TRBJ1-6 | TRBV19 | NA | NA | TGTGCCAGTACAGGTGAAACCAATTCACCCCTCCACTTT | CASTGETNSPLHF
TRBJ2-5 | TRBV6-1 | NA | NA | TGTGCCAGCAGTGAACCGGTCGCCGCTCGGGCCCGGGAGACCCAGTACTTC | CASSEPVAARARETQYF
TRBJ1-4 | TRBV5-6 | NA | TRBD1 | TGTGCCAGCAGCTCCGACAGGGTACTGAGGAATGAAAAACTGTTTTTT | CASSSDRVLRNEKLFF
TRBJ1-2 | TRBV6-6 | NA | TRBD1 | TGTGCCAGCAGCGTTACCGGGACAGGGGACAATGGCTACACCTTC | CASSVTGTGDNGYTF
TRBJ2-5 | TRBV6-6 | NA | NA | TGTGCCAGCAGACAGGCCCAAGAGACCCAGTACTTC | CASRQAQETQYF
TRBJ1-5 | TRBV4-2 | NA | NA | TGTGCCAGCAGCTTCTACCGGGACAGCAATCAGCCCCAGCATTTT | CASSFYRDSNQPQHF
TRBJ2-3 | TRBV14 | NA | TRBD2 | TGTGCCAGCAGCCCCGCAAGAGCGGGGGTCACAGATACGCAGTATTTT | CASSPARAGVTDTQYF
TRBJ1-2 | TRBV4-1 | NA | NA | TGCGCCAGCAGCCAAGAGGGCAGCAATGGCTACACCTTC | CASSQEGSNGYTF
TRBJ2-7 | TRBV4-2 | NA | TRBD2 | TGTGCCAGCAGCCAAGATCTAGCGGCCTACGAGCAGTACTTC | CASSQDLAAYEQYF
TRBJ2-1 | TRBV11-2 | NA | NA | TGTGCCAGCAGCTCTGGTTGGGACAATGAGCAGTTCTTC | CASSSGWDNEQFF
TRBJ2-5 | TRBV5-1 | NA | NA | TGCGCCAGCAGCTTGGCATATGGGCTGGGCCAAGAGACCCAGTACTTC | CASSLAYGLGQETQYF
TRBJ1-6 | TRBV6-6 | NA | TRBD1 | TGTGCCAGCAGGAATCCGGGACAGGGGGCTTCACCCCTCCACTTT | CASRNPGQGASPLHF
TRBJ1-2 | TRBV29-1 | once | NA | TGCAGCGTTGACCGGGGGAAGAGGGGCGACTATGGCTACACCTTC | CSVDRGKRGDYGYTF
TRBJ2-3 | TRBV19 | NA | NA | TGTGCCAGTAGTTCCCAGGCGGGAGATACGCAGTATTTT | CASSSQAGDTQYF
TRBJ1-2 | TRBV18 | NA | TRBD1 | TGTGCCAGCTCGGAACAGGGGAAAAACTATGGCTACACCTTC | CASSEQGKNYGYTF
TRBJ1-4 | TRBV4-3 | NA | NA | TGCGCCAGCAGCCAAGATCAGGGAAAGACTAATGAAAAACTGTTTTTT | CASSQDQGKTNEKLFF
TRBJ2-2 | TRBV2 | NA | NA | TGTGCCAGCAGTGAAGCGCTTCTAAACACCGGGGAGCTGTTTTTT | CASSEALLNTGELFF
TRBJ1-1 | TRBV2 | NA | NA | TGTGCCACTAGTGGGGGGCGAGTAGCTTTCTTT | CATSGGRVAFF
TRBJ1-2 | TRBV7-8 | once | NA | TGTGCCAGCAGCGCGGGGACGGGCTATGGCTACACCTTC | CASSAGTGYGYTF
TRBJ2-4 | TRBV19 | once | NA | TGTGCCAGTAGTATAGCTTTGACAGGTTTAGCCAAAAACATTCAGTACTTC | CASSIALTGLAKNIQYF
TRBJ2-3 | TRBV11-2 | NA | TRBD2 | TGTGCCAGCAGCTTAGCAGGACTAGCAGCAGATACGCAGTATTTT | CASSLAGLAADTQYF
TRBJ1-6 | TRBV7-8 | few | NA | TGTGCCAGCAGCTTAGACCAGAATAATTCACCCCTCCACTTT | CASSLDQNNSPLHF
TRBJ2-2 | TRBV28 | NA | NA | TGTGCCAGCAGTTTAGCGAACACCGGGGAGCTGTTTTTT | CASSLANTGELFF
TRBJ2-7 | TRBV27 | NA | NA | TGTGCCAGCAGCCTATTCCCTTCCTACGAGCAGTACTTC | CASSLFPSYEQYF
TRBJ1-2 | TRBV7-8 | NA | NA | TGTGCCAGCAGCTTAGGGCTTAGTAATCACATAACCGGCTACACCTTC | CASSLGLSNHITGYTF
TRBJ1-5 | TRBV23-1 | once | NA | TGCGCCAGCAGTCCAGGGACGGCTTATAGCAATCAGCCCCAGCATTTT | CASSPGTAYSNQPQHF
TRBJ2-5 | TRBV19 | NA | NA | TGTGCCAGTAGCTCAGGGACGGAGACCCAGTACTTC | CASSSGTETQYF
TRBJ1-3 | TRBV6-5 | NA | NA | TGTGCCAGCAGTCGACAGGCCTCTGGAAACACCATATATTTT | CASSRQASGNTIYF
TRBJ2-7 | TRBV11-2 | NA | NA | TGTGCCAGCAGCTTACAGCCCGTTATCTACGAGCAGTACTTC | CASSLQPVIYEQYF
TRBJ2-7 | TRBV5-1 | NA | NA | TGCGCCAGCAGCTTCTTAGGCGGAGGGCAGGGAGGTCCGCACGAGCAGTACTTC | CASSFLGGGQGGPHEQYF
TRBJ2-5 | TRBV19 | NA | NA | TGTGCCAGTAGTTCTAATACCCAAGAGACCCAGTACTTC | CASSSNTQETQYF
TRBJ2-7 | TRBV7-9 | NA | TRBD1 | TGTGCCAGCAGCTTATGGGACAGCTCCTACGAGCAGTACTTC | CASSLWDSSYEQYF
TRBJ2-2 | TRBV7-8 | NA | NA | TGTGCCAGCAGCTTAGCTTCTAGTGGGAACACCGGGGAGCTGTTTTTT | CASSLASSGNTGELFF
TRBJ1-2 | TRBV6-1 | NA | NA | TGTGCCATCACCTCCGGGTATGGCTACACCTTC | CAITSGYGYTF
TRBJ2-2 | TRBV5-1 | NA | TRBD1 | TGCGCCAGCAGGGGGACAGGGGGCACCGGGGAGCTGTTTTTT | CASRGTGGTGELFF
TRBJ1-1 | TRBV9 | NA | NA | TGTGCCAGCAGCGTAGACGGTTCACACGCTGAAGCTTTCTTT | CASSVDGSHAEAFF